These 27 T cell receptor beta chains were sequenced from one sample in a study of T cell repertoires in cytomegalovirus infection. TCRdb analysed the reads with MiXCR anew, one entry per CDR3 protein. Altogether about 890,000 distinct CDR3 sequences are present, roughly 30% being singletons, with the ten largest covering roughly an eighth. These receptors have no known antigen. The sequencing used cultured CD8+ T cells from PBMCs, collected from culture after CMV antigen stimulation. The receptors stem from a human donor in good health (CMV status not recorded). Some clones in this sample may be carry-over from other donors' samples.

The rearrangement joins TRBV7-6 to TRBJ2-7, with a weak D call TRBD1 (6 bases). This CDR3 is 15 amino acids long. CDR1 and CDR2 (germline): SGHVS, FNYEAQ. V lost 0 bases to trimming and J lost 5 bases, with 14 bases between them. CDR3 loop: CASSLAPRGRDEQYF. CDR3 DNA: TGTGCCAGCAGCTTAGCGCCCAGGGGCCGGGACGAGCAGTACTTC.

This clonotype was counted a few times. The CDR3 sequence: CASSEPALSYEQYV. The CDR3 region has the DNA TGTGCCAGCAGTGAACCAGCCCTCTCCTACGAGCAGTACGTC. The chain combines TRBV2 with TRBJ2-7; D unclear. Germline V gene sequence: CDR1 SNHLY, CDR2 FYNNEI. The length of the CDR3 is 14 residues. The germline V and J ends were trimmed by 2 bases and 0 bases, with 8 bases remaining between them.

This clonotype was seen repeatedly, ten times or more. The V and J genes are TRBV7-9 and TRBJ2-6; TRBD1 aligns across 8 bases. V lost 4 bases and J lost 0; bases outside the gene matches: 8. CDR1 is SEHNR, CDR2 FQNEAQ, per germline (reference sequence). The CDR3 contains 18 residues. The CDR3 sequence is CASSSMDRVGSGANVLTF. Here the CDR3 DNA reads TGTGCCAGCAGCTCCATGGACAGGGTCGGCTCTGGGGCCAACGTCCTGACTTTC.

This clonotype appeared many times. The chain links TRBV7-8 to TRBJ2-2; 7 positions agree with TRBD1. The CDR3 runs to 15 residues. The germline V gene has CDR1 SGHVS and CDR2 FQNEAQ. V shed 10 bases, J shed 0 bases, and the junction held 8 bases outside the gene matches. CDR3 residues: CATAPGTANTGELFF. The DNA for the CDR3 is TGTGCCACCGCGCCCGGGACAGCGAACACCGGGGAGCTGTTTTTT.

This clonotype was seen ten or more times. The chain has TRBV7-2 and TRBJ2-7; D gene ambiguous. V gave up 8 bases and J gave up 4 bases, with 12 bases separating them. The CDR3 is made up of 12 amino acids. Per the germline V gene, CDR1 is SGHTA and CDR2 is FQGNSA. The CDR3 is CASGQYPYEQYF. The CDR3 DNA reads TGTGCCAGCGGGCAGTACCCTTACGAGCAGTACTTC.

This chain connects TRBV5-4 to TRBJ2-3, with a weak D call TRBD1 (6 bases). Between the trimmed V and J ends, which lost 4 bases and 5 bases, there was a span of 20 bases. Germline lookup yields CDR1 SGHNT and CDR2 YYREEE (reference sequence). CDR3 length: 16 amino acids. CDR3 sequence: CASSPSGQGFIDTQYF. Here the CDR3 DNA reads TGTGCCAGCAGCCCCTCCGGGCAGGGGTTTATAGATACGCAGTATTTT.

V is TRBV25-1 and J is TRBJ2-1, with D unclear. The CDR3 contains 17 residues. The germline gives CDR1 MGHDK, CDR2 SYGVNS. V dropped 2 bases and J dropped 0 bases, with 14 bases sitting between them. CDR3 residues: CASSEELEGYSYNEQFF. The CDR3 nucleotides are TGTGCCAGCAGTGAAGAATTAGAAGGCTACTCCTACAATGAGCAGTTCTTC.

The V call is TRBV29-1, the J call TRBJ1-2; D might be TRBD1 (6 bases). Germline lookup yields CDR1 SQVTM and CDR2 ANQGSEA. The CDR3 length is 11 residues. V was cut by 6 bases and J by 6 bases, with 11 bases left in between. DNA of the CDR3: TGCAGCGTCGCGGACAGCCATGGCTACACCTTC. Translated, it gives CSVADSHGYTF.

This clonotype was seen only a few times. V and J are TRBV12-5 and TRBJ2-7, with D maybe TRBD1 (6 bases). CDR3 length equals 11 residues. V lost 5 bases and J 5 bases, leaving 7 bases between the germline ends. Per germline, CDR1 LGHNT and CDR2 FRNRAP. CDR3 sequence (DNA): TGTGCTAGTGGTGCAGGGGACGAGCAGTACTTC. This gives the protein CASGAGDEQYF.

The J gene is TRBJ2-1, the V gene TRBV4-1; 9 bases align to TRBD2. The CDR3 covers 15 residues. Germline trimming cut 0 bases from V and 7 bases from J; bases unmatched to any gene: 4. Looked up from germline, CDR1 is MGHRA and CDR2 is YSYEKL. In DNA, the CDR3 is TGCGCCAGCAGCCAAGAGCGGGGGGGCCGGAATGAGCAGTTCTTC. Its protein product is CASSQERGGRNEQFF.

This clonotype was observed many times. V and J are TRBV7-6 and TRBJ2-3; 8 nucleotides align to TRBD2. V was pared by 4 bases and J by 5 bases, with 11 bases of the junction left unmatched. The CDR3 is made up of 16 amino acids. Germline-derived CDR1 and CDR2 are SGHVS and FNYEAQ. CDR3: CASSWGISGERDTQYF. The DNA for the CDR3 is TGTGCCAGCAGCTGGGGCATTAGCGGGGAGAGAGATACGCAGTATTTT.

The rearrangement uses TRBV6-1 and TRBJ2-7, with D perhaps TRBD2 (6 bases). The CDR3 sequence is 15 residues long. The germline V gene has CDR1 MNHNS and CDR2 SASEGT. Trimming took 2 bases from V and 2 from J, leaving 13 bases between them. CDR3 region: CASSESGGTAYEQYF. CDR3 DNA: TGTGCCAGCAGTGAAAGTGGGGGGACCGCCTACGAGCAGTACTTC.

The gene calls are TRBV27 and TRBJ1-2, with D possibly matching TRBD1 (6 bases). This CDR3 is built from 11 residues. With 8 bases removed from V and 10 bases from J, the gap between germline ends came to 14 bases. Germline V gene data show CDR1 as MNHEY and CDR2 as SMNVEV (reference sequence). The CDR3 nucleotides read TGTGCCAGCTCTAGGGGGGGATACTACACCTTC. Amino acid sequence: CASSRGGYYTF.

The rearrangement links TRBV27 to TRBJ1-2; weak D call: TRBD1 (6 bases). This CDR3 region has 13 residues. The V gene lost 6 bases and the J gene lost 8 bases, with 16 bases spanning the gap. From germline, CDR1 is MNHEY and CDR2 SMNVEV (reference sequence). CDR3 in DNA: TGTGCCAGCAGAACACACAGGGTCGCGGGCTACACCTTC. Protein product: CASRTHRVAGYTF.

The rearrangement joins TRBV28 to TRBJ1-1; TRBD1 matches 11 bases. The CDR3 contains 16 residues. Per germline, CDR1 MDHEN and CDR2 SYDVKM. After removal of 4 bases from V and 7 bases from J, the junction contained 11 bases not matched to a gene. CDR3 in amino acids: CASSSRDRGLGNEAFF. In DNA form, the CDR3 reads TGTGCCAGCAGTTCCCGGGACAGGGGGTTGGGCAATGAAGCTTTCTTT.

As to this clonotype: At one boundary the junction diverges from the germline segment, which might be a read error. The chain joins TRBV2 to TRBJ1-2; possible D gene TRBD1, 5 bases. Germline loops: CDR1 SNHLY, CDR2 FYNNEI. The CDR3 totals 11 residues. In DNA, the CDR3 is TGTGCGAGCAACGGGGGGACCGGCTACACCTTC. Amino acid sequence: CASNGGTGYTF.

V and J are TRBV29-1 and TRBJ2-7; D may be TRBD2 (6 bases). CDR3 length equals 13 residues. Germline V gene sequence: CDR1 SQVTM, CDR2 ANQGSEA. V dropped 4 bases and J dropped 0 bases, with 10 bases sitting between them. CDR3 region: CSVGGGISYEQYF. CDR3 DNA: TGCAGCGTTGGTGGGGGGATCTCCTACGAGCAGTACTTC.

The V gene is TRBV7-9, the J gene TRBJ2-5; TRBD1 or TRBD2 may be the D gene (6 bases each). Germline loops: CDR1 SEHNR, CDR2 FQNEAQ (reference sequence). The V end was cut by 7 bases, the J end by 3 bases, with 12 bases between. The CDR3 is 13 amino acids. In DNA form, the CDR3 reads TGTGCCAGCAAACTGGGGGGCAAAGAGACCCAGTACTTC. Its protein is CASKLGGKETQYF.

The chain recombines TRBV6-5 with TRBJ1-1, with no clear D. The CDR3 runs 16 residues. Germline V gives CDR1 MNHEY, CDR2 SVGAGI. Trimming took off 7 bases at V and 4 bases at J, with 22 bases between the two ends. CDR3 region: CASITTRITRGTEAFF. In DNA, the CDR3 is TGTGCCAGCATTACTACCAGGATCACACGGGGCACTGAAGCTTTCTTT.

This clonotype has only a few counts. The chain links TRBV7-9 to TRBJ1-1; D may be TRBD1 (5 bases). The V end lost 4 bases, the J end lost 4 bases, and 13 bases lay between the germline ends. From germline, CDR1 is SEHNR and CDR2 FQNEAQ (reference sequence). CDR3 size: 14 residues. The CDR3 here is CASSWRGSGTEAFF. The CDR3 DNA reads TGTGCCAGCAGCTGGAGGGGATCGGGCACTGAAGCTTTCTTT.

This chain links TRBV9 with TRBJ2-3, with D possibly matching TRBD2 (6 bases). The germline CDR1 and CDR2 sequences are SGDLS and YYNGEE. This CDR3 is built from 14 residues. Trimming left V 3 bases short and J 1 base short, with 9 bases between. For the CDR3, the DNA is TGTGCCAGCAGCGGGGACTCCCGCACAGATACGCAGTATTTT. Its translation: CASSGDSRTDTQYF.

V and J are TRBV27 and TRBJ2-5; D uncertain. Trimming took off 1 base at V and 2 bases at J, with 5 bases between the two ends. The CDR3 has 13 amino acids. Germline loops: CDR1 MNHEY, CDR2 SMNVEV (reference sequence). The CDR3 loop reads CASSLLDQETQYF. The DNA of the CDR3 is TGTGCCAGCAGTTTATTGGATCAAGAGACCCAGTACTTC.

The CDR3 sequence is CASSDHLLSYEQYF. In DNA form, the CDR3 reads TGTGCCAGCAGTGATCACTTACTCTCCTACGAGCAGTACTTC. This chain connects TRBV27 to TRBJ2-7; D unresolved. The V and J ends lost 5 bases and 0 bases respectively, with 11 bases between them. The CDR3 has 14 amino acids. The germline V gene encodes CDR1 MNHEY and CDR2 SMNVEV (reference sequence).

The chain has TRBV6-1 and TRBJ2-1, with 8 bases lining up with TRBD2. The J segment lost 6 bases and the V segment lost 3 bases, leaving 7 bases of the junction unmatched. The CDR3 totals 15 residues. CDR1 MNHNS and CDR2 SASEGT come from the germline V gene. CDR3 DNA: TGTGCCAGCAGTGATCCGGGGACTAGGGGCAATGAGCAGTTCTTC. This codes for CASSDPGTRGNEQFF.

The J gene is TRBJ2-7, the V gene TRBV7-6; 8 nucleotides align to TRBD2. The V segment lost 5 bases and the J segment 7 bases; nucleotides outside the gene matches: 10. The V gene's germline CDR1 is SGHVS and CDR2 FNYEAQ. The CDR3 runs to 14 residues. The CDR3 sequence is CASSPQSGTREQYF. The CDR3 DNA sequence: TGTGCCAGCAGCCCGCAGTCCGGGACTAGAGAGCAGTACTTC.

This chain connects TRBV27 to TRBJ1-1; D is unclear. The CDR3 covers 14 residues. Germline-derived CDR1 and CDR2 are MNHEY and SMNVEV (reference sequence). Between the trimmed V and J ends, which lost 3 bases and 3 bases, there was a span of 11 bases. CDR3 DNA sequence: TGTGCCAGCAGTTTGGAAGGGTTGGACACTGAAGCTTTCTTT. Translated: CASSLEGLDTEAFF.

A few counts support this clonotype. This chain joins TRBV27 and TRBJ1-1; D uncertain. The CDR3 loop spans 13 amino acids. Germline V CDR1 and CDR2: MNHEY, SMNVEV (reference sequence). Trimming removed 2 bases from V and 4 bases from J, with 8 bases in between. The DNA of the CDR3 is TGTGCCAGCAGTTTAGTCTTGCGCACTGAAGCTTTCTTT. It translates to CASSLVLRTEAFF.